Listed here are 7 T cell receptor beta chains from one sample, sequenced in a study of cytomegalovirus exposure and HLA in healthy donors. Primers for the PCR totalled 60 Vbeta and 13 Jbeta. Here immunoSEQ multiplex PCR was the method, and the copy in TCRdb shows in-frame clones only, minus some. The sample shows about 110,000 clones, about three quarters of them seen only once. The specimen was PBMCs. The receptor source for this set is a woman aged 40 to 50 in good health and CMV-seropositive.

A single count supports this clone. This chain connects TRBV12-2 to TRBJ1-1. TRBV12-2 counts as a pseudogene. CDR3 length: 16 residues. The CDR3 sequence: CASRDPKGSMNTEAFF. As DNA, the CDR3 is TGTGCAAGTCGCGACCCGAAAGGGAGCATGAACACTGAAGCTTTCTTT.

The sample holds a few counts of this clone. The genes are TRBV12-2 and TRBJ1-5; the table calls TRBD1, which could not be checked here. TRBV12-2 is noted as a pseudogene. This CDR3 region has 17 residues. The chain's CDR3 is CASRSDGQRLSNQPQHF. The CDR3 region has the DNA TGTGCAAGTCGCTCTGACGGACAGCGACTTAGCAATCAGCCCCAGCATTTT.

The J gene is TRBJ2-1, the V gene TRBV6-6; 7 bases match TRBD2. CDR1 is MNHNY, CDR2 SVGAGI, per germline (reference sequence). Trimming at V came to 8 bases and at J to 11 bases, leaving 15 bases not matched to a gene. This CDR3 contains 14 residues. The CDR3 spells CASLGRGFVEKQFF. Written as DNA, the CDR3 is TGTGCCAGCCTTGGGCGGGGGTTCGTGGAGAAGCAGTTCTTC.

The V and J genes are TRBV12-5 and TRBJ1-5; the D gene is possibly TRBD1 (6 bases). The CDR3 has 18 residues. CDR1 and CDR2 (germline): LGHNT, FRNRAP. V was trimmed by 4 bases and J by 0 bases, leaving 19 bases between them. In DNA form, the CDR3 reads TGTGCTAGTGGTTCACGGACTCAGGGGAATTATAGCAATCAGCCCCAGCATTTT. Translation gives CASGSRTQGNYSNQPQHF. Full variable domain (rest looked up from reference TRBV12-5 and TRBJ1-5): DARVTQTPRHKVTEMGQEVTMRCQPILGHNTVFWYRQTMMQGLELLAYFRNRAPLDDSGMPKDRFSAEMPDATLATLKIQPSEPRDSAVYFCASGSRTQGNYSNQPQHFGDGTRLSIL.

J is TRBJ2-3 and V is TRBV7-8; D may be TRBD2 (5 bases). V lost 0 bases, J lost 5 bases, and 9 bases lay in between. Germline V lookup: CDR1 SGHVS, CDR2 FQNEAQ. This CDR3 is 14 amino acids long. CDR3 amino acids: CASSLAWRLDTQYF. The CDR3 coding sequence is TGTGCCAGCAGCTTAGCGTGGAGGTTAGATACGCAGTATTTT.

The V and J genes are TRBV7-2 and TRBJ1-2; D might be TRBD1 (5 bases). In germline, CDR1 is SGHTA, CDR2 FQGNSA. The V end was cut by 7 bases, the J end by 0 bases, with 18 bases between. This CDR3 is 16 amino acids long. CDR3 in DNA: TGTGCCAGCACCGGGCGGTATAAGGGGCCTAACTATGGCTACACCTTC. Amino acid sequence: CASTGRYKGPNYGYTF.

The gene calls are TRBV6-5 and TRBJ1-2; D gene uncertain. The germline V gene encodes CDR1 MNHEY and CDR2 SVGAGI. V was clipped by 5 bases and J by 4 bases, with 11 bases between them. The CDR3 runs to 13 residues. Written as DNA, the CDR3 is TGTGCCAGCAGTATGGTTGGCACCTATGGCTACACCTTC. Amino acids: CASSMVGTYGYTF.